These 5 T cell receptor beta chains were sequenced from one sample in a study of a mutant IDH1 vaccine in newly diagnosed glioma. Antigen specificity for these receptors is unknown. The time point was: week 5, during vaccination. Each dose delivered 300 ug of mutant IDH1 20-mer peptide subcutaneously with imiquimod. Libraries were prepared by immunoSEQ multiplex PCR; TCRdb keeps only in-frame clonotypes and omits some of them. The table includes about 51,000 clones, around 78% detected once. The source was PBMCs, collected from a glioma patient whose treatment included an IDH1 peptide vaccine. The receptor set was obtained from a man aged 45 to 65 with glioma.

The chain carries TRBV5-1 and TRBJ1-1; TRBD1 is a possible D gene (5 bases). Germline assignment: CDR1 SGHRS and CDR2 YFSETQ. Trimming stripped 3 bases from V and 1 base from J, with 7 bases between. The CDR3 loop spans 13 amino acids. Written as DNA, the CDR3 is TGCGCCAGCAGCTACGGACAGAACACTGAAGCTTTCTTT. Translated: CASSYGQNTEAFF.

The chain is built from TRBV11-1 and TRBJ2-7; TRBD2 is a possible D gene (6 bases). CDR3 length: 15 residues. CDR1 SGHAT and CDR2 FQDESV come from the germline V gene (reference sequence). Trimming pared 7 bases from V and 0 bases from J, leaving 16 bases between. The CDR3 nucleotides read TGTGCCAGCACCCAAGGACTATCGAGCTCCTACGAGCAGTACTTC. This sequence encodes CASTQGLSSSYEQYF.

The chain uses TRBV7-8 and TRBJ1-1, with a tentative D call TRBD1 (6 bases). Between the trimmed V and J ends, which lost 5 bases and 0 bases, there was a span of 10 bases. The CDR3 sequence is 14 residues long. Germline CDR1 reads SGHVS; CDR2 reads FQNEAQ. CDR3 region: CASSPDRMNTEAFF. The CDR3 DNA follows: TGTGCCAGCAGCCCCGACAGGATGAACACTGAAGCTTTCTTT. The complete variable domain, with remaining parts taken from reference TRBV7-8 and TRBJ1-1, reads GAGVSQSPRYKVAKRGQDVALRCDPISGHVSLFWYQQALGQGPEFLTYFQNEAQLDKSGLPSDRFFAERPEGSVSTLKIQRTQQEDSAVYLCASSPDRMNTEAFFGQGTRLTVV.

This chain connects TRBV4-3 to TRBJ1-2; possibly TRBD1 for D (5 bases). Per germline, CDR1 LGHNA and CDR2 YSLEER. The V and J ends lost 0 bases and 4 bases respectively, with 18 bases between them. The CDR3 spans 17 residues. The CDR3 DNA is TGCGCCAGCAGCCAAGAAAGGGGCGCGGATTCTGGCTATGGCTACACCTTC. As protein: CASSQERGADSGYGYTF.

This clone qualifies as medium-sized. This chain connects TRBV4-3 to TRBJ2-7; weak D call: TRBD1 (5 bases). Germline-derived CDR1 and CDR2 are LGHNA and YSLEER. Trimming cost V 0 bases and J 0 bases, with 9 bases left between them. This CDR3 has 15 residues. The CDR3 reads CASSQERQPSYEQYF. The CDR3 bases are TGCGCCAGCAGCCAAGAGCGACAGCCCTCCTACGAGCAGTACTTC.